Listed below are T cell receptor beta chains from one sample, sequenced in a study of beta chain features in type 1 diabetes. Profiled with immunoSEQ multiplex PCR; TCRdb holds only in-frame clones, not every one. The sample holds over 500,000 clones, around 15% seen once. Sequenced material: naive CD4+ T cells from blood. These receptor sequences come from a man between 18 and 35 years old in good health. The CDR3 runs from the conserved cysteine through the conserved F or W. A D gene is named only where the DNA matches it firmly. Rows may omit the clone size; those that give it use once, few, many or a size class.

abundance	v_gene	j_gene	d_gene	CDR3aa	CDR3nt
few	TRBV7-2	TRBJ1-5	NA	CASSLEAGRNQPQHF	TGTGCCAGCAGCTTAGAGGCCGGTCGCAATCAGCCCCAGCATTTT
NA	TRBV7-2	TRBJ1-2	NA	CASSLERPTPIYGYTF	TGTGCCAGCAGCTTAGAGAGGCCTACTCCAATCTATGGCTACACCTTC
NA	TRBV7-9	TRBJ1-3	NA	CASSFQPNSGNTIYF	TGTGCCAGCAGCTTCCAGCCTAACTCTGGAAACACCATATATTTT
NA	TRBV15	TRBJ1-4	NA	CATSRDLGATNEKLFF	TGTGCCACCAGCAGAGATCTAGGGGCAACTAATGAAAAACTGTTTTTT
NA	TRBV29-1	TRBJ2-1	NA	CSVVFQGKRNEQFF	TGCAGCGTTGTGTTCCAGGGTAAACGCAATGAGCAGTTCTTC
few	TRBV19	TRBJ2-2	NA	CASSSGTKNTGELFF	TGTGCCAGTAGCTCCGGGACGAAGAACACCGGGGAGCTGTTTTTT
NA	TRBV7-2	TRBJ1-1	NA	CASSPSLQLNTEAFF	TGTGCCAGCAGCCCGTCGCTGCAGCTGAACACTGAAGCTTTCTTT
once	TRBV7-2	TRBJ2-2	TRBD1	CASSSRPGTGDTGELFF	TGTGCCAGCAGCTCGAGACCCGGGACAGGGGATACCGGGGAGCTGTTTTTT
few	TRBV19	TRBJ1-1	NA	CASSREFDTEAFF	TGTGCCAGTAGTAGGGAGTTCGACACTGAAGCTTTCTTT
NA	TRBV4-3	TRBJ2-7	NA	CASSQESLGEQYF	TGCGCCAGCAGCCAAGAGAGTCTGGGAGAGCAGTACTTC
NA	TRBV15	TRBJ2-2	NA	CATSRDTGSGELFF	TGTGCCACCAGCAGAGATACAGGATCCGGGGAGCTGTTTTTT
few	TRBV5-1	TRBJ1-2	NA	CASSRDMLYGYTF	TGCGCCAGCAGCCGGGACATGCTATATGGCTACACCTTC
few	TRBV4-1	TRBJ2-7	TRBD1	CASSQGLGQGGYEQYF	TGCGCCAGCAGCCAAGGGCTAGGACAGGGCGGATACGAGCAGTACTTC
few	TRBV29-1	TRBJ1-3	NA	CSVEETLWAGNTIYF	TGCAGCGTTGAAGAGACCTTGTGGGCTGGAAACACCATATATTTT
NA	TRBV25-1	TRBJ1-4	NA	CASSESGAGATNEKLFF	TGTGCCAGCAGTGAATCGGGGGCGGGAGCAACTAATGAAAAACTGTTTTTT
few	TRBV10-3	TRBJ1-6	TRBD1	CAISGQGRFNSPLHF	TGTGCCATCAGCGGACAGGGACGTTTCAATTCACCCCTCCACTTT
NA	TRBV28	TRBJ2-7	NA	CASSLSVSYEQYF	TGTGCCAGCAGTTTATCTGTCTCCTACGAGCAGTACTTC
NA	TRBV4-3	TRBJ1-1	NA	CASSQDGRWAFF	TGCGCCAGCAGCCAAGATGGGCGGTGGGCTTTCTTT
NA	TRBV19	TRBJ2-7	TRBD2	CASSSRTSRSYEQYF	TGTGCCAGTAGTTCGCGGACTAGCAGATCCTACGAGCAGTACTTC
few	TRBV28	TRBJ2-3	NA	CASTPQGTEVDTQYF	TGTGCCAGCACCCCGCAAGGGACTGAGGTAGATACGCAGTATTTT
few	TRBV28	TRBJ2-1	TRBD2	CASPPSGSGGAQYNEQFF	TGTGCCAGCCCCCCCTCGGGCAGCGGGGGGGCCCAGTACAATGAGCAGTTCTTC
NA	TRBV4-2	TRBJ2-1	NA	CASSQDKYNEQFF	TGTGCCAGCAGCCAAGACAAATACAATGAGCAGTTCTTC
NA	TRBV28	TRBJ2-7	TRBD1	CASTLQGAKSYEQYF	TGTGCCAGCACTCTACAGGGGGCTAAGTCTTACGAGCAGTACTTC
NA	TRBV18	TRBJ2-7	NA	CASSPLSGISSYEQYF	TGTGCCAGCTCACCACTTTCGGGGATATCGTCCTACGAGCAGTACTTC
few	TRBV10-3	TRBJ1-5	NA	CAIGNGQQNSNQPQHF	TGTGCCATCGGAAATGGACAGCAGAATAGCAATCAGCCCCAGCATTTT
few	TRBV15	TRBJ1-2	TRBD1	CATSRELLGQGANYGYTF	TGTGCCACCAGCAGAGAGCTCCTCGGACAGGGGGCTAACTATGGCTACACCTTC
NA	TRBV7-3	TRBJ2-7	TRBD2	CASSYSGGPAYEQYF	TGTGCCAGCAGCTATAGCGGGGGTCCTGCCTACGAGCAGTACTTC